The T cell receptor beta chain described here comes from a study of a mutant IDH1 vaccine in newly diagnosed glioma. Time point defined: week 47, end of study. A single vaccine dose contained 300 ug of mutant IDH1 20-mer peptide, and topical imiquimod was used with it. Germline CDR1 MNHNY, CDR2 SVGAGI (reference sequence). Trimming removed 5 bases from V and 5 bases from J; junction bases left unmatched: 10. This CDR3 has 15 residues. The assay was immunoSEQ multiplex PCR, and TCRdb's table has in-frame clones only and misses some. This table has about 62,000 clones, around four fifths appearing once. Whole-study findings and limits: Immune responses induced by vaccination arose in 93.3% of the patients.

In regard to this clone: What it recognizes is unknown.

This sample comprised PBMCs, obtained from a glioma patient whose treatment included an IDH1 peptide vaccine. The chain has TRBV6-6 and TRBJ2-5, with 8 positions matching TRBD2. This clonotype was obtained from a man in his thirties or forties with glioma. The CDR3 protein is CASSPRGSGVETQYF. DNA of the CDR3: TGTGCCAGCAGTCCCCGGGGTAGCGGGGTCGAGACCCAGTACTTC.